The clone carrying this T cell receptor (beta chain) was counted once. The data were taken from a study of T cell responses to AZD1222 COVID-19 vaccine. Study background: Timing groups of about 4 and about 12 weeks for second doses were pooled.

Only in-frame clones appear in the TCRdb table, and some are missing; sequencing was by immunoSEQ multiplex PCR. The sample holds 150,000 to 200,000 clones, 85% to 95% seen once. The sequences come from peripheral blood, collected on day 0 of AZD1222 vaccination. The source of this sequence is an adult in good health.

The CDR3 is CASSQDDTEETQYF. CDR3 coding DNA: TGCGCCAGCAGCCAAGACGATACAGAAGAGACCCAGTACTTC. The chain combines TRBV4-1 with TRBJ2-5; D call uncertain. CDR3 length equals 14 residues. V was pared by 0 bases and J by 3 bases, with 8 bases between. The germline V gene encodes CDR1 MGHRA and CDR2 YSYEKL.